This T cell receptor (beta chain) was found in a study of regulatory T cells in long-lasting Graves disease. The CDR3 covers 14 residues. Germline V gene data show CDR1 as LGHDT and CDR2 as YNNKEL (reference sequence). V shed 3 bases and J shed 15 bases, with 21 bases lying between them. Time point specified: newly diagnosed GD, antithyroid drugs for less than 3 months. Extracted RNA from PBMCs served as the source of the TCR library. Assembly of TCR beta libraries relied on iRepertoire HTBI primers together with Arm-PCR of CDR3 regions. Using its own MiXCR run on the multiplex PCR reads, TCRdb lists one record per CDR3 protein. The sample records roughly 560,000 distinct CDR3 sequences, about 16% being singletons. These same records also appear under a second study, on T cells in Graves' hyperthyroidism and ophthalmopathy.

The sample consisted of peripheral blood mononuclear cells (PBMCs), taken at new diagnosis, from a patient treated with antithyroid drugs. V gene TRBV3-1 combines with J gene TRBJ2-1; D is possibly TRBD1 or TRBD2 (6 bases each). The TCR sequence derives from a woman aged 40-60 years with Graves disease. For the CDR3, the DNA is TGTGCCAGCAGCCAGGTGATGGGGGGCGTCGGTCTGTTCTTC. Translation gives CASSQVMGGVGLFF.